This TCR beta chain came from a study of shared clonotypes between healthy human individuals. Turning to the study itself: Researchers assigned three CD4 naive, three CD4 memory, two CD8 naive and one CD8 memory plate to each donor.

Several immunoSEQ 96-well plates shared each subset's DNA, each plate a replicate. Here immunoSEQ multiplex PCR was the method, and the copy in TCRdb shows in-frame clones only, minus some. The sample shows over a million clones, 78% of them seen only once. Concerning this clone itself: Its matching antigen is unknown.

Trimming left V 5 bases short and J 5 bases short, with 16 bases between. There are 15 residues in the CDR3. The V gene's germline CDR1 is LGHNA and CDR2 YNFKEQ. Study-level results: Several donors held approximately 4.5% of naive CD4 clonotypes in common. Owing to a small donor count, the genetic and exposure-history diversity represented was limited.

Sequences were obtained from memory CD4+ T cells from PBMCs. Subset indicated: CD45RA-negative fraction. V is TRBV4-2 and J is TRBJ1-5; a weak D match, TRBD1 (5 bases). The origin of this receptor is a young man in good health. Some clones in this sample may be carry-over from other donors' samples. The CDR3 bases are TGTGCCAGCAGCTTGCGGGGAGGGGAATATCAGCCCCAGCATTTT. Residues: CASSLRGGEYQPQHF.